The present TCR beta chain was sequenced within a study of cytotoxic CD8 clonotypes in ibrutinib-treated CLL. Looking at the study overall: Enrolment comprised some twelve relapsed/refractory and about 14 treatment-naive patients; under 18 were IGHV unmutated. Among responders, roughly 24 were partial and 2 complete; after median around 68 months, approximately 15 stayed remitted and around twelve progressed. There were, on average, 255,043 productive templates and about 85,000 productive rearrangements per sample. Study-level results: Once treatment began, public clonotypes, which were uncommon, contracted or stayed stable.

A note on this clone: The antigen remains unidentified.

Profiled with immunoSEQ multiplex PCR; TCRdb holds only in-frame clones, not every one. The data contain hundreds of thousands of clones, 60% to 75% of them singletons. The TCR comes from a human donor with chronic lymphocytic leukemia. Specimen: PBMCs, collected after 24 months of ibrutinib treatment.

Here the CDR3 reads CASSKGQGGEKLFF. The CDR3 DNA sequence: TGTGCCAGCAGCAAGGGACAGGGGGGTGAAAAACTGTTTTTT. V and J are TRBV21-1 and TRBJ1-4; the D call of TRBD1 is as the table states it, not checked on the DNA. TRBV21-1 is listed as a pseudogene. CDR3 length: 14 residues.